This TCR beta chain was obtained from a study of molecular identifiers for immune sequencing clone quantification. Study-level points and caveats: In a background of under 1.3 million naive cells, spiked Jurkat TCR RNA from one cell was reportedly detectable.

Preparation methods for the bulk TCR libraries were those previously described, with listed TCR primers. In TCRdb, the PCR reads were re-called with MiXCR into one record per CDR3 protein. The data hold roughly 630,000 distinct CDR3 sequences, with 25% observed a single time. Germline lookup yields CDR1 SEHNR and CDR2 FQNEAQ (reference sequence). The CDR3 runs 16 residues. V gave up 3 bases and J gave up 5 bases; unmatched junction bases: 9. Naive CD8 libraries came from about 19,000 to 1,100,000 sorted cells with 10%, 30% or 50% RNA. This clonotype was found a few times. The antigen is not known. The clonotype was recovered from a human donor in good health. Some libraries in this study had Jurkat cell RNA spiked in. V usage is TRBV7-9 and J usage is TRBJ2-3, with 9 nucleotides matching TRBD2. Sequencing was performed on naive CD8+ T cells from blood, with Jurkat cell RNA spiked in. The subset: FACS-sorted CD8+CD4-CCR7+CD45RA+ naive T cells. The chain's CDR3 is CASSFGGSGSKDTQYF. CDR3 bases: TGTGCCAGCAGCTTCGGTGGTAGCGGGAGTAAAGATACGCAGTATTTT.